This TCR beta chain is from a study of quantifying T cell responses using KT2 cells. In the study overall: cDNA was made from DNase-treated RNA using alpha and beta constant primers.

The V and J ends lost 6 bases and 6 bases, in that order; junction bases with no gene match: 11. Germline CDR1 reads SNHLY; CDR2 reads FYNNEI. The CDR3 is 15 residues long. This clonotype has ten or more counts. What it binds is not known. The study's findings and limits: Very high KT2 spike-in numbers caused saturation in KT2 sequence detection. The number of KT2 alpha and beta sequences was a linear function of input KT2 cells.

A single-stranded UMI oligo with SP2 sequence was ligated to cDNA 3' ends. First-round PCR used about 4 cycles and beta primers RC1.1 and RC1.2 covering TRBC1 and TRBC2. TCRdb ran MiXCR on the UMI-ligation and nested PCR reads and lists one entry per CDR3 protein. The data show tens of thousands of distinct CDR3 sequences, more than 9% seen once. Known numbers of the T cell clone KT2 were added to PBMC. Fixed numbers of PBMC received varying amounts of KT2 cells. The source of this sequence is a human donor. The genes are TRBV2 and TRBJ2-1; 7 bases agree with TRBD2. What was sequenced was PBMCs spiked with cells of the T cell clone KT2. The CDR3 DNA is TGTGCCAGCAGGCCGGGAGGATCAGAGGGCAATGAGCAGTTCTTC. This translates into CASRPGGSEGNEQFF.